Listed below are T cell receptor beta chains from one sample, sequenced in a study of T cells expressing NK-cell markers. Using the 5' RACE reads, TCRdb records one entry per CDR3 protein without DNA. Listed are 400,000 or so distinct CDR3 sequences; roughly 10% falls within the top ten. Sequencing was done on a sample of blood T cells: a sorted CD56 or NKG2C T cell subset, CD4+ or CD8+ T cells, or bulk PBMC T cells (not recorded which). The receptors originated from a woman in her fifties or sixties in good health. Both conserved end residues are part of each CDR3.

TRBV20-1	16	TRBJ2-1	CSAPEASSGVNNEQFF
TRBV7-2	14	TRBJ2-1	CASTVAGGLPEQFF
TRBV15	18	TRBJ1-4	CATSREQVGQVTNEKLFF
TRBV25-1	11	TRBJ2-5	CASMLGETQYF
TRBV6-1	14	TRBJ2-5	CASSGRTPGATQYF
TRBV11-3	17	TRBJ1-3	CASSTSRDRFSGNTIYF
TRBV6-1	18	TRBJ1-5	CASSAPGRRTDSNQPQHF
TRBV5-1	16	TRBJ2-2	CASSLERARGTGELFF
TRBV11-2	16	TRBJ2-1	CASSFPAGGPVNEQFF
TRBV18	14	TRBJ2-1	CASSPGTGVDEQFF
TRBV27	14	TRBJ1-5	CASSLVGVGQPQHF
TRBV24-1	15	TRBJ2-1	CATSDAGHPEGPQFF
TRBV5-1	13	TRBJ2-3	CASKSGGTDTQYF
TRBV15	14	TRBJ2-1	CATSRASRVDEQFF
TRBV2	14	TRBJ1-3	CASETGLPGNTIYF
TRBV7-9	14	TRBJ2-1	CASSLFMEANEQFF
TRBV20-1	14	TRBJ2-7	CSATRARMSYEQYF
TRBV28	15	TRBJ1-6	CASSFQDGDNSPLHF
TRBV30	13	TRBJ2-6	CASREAGANVLTF
TRBV13	17	TRBJ2-1	CASSTTSGKVGGNEQFF
TRBV27	13	TRBJ2-1	CASSLVPQGEQFF
TRBV29-1	13	TRBJ1-1	CSVEEGTGLGAFF
TRBV6-2/TRBV6-3	14	TRBJ2-1	CASTSTGAYNEQFF
TRBV16	18	TRBJ2-1	CASSQLGLAGGSYNEQFF
TRBV29-1	14	TRBJ2-7	CSVEAAGAGDEQYF
TRBV27	15	TRBJ1-2	CASSLGGGPNYGYTF
TRBV20-1	15	TRBJ2-3	CSASPRRAGTDTQYF
TRBV27	13	TRBJ2-7	CASRIWTAGEQYF
TRBV24-1	13	TRBJ2-3	CATSDRSWDTQYF
TRBV12-3/TRBV12-4	12	TRBJ2-7	CASSLSLYEQYF
TRBV10-3	14	TRBJ2-1	CAISVKGADNEQFF
TRBV27	19	TRBJ2-3	CASSNRPGLTVLGADTQYF
TRBV11-2	15	TRBJ1-1	CASRDGETVRAEAFF
TRBV5-6	18	TRBJ2-6	CASSRETRPVSGANVLTF
TRBV7-8	14	TRBJ2-3	CASRRGGNTDTQYF
TRBV25-1	19	TRBJ2-2	CASSELARGLAGATGELFF